Detailed here is one T cell receptor beta chain. Its antigen is not identified. This CDR3 has 14 amino acids. The V and J ends lost 3 bases and 8 bases, in that order; junction bases with no gene match: 7. The germline V gene has CDR1 ENHRY and CDR2 SYGVKD. This sample was taken from a study of graft-versus-host responses after intestinal transplantation. Study-wide results and caveats: GvH clones detected in recipient marrow included some appearing first in ileum or blood.

The assay was immunoSEQ multiplex PCR, and TCRdb's table has in-frame clones only and misses some. The table includes about 90,000 clones, 91% detected once. This clonotype was sampled from a human donor who received an intestinal transplant. The V call is TRBV10-3, the J call TRBJ1-2; 9 positions agree with TRBD1. This material consisted of unstimulated CD8+ T cells sorted from spleen or lymph node cells, taken before intestinal transplant. The CDR3 here is CAISDRDRAEGYTF. CDR3 DNA sequence: TGTGCCATCAGTGACCGGGACAGGGCTGAAGGCTACACCTTC.